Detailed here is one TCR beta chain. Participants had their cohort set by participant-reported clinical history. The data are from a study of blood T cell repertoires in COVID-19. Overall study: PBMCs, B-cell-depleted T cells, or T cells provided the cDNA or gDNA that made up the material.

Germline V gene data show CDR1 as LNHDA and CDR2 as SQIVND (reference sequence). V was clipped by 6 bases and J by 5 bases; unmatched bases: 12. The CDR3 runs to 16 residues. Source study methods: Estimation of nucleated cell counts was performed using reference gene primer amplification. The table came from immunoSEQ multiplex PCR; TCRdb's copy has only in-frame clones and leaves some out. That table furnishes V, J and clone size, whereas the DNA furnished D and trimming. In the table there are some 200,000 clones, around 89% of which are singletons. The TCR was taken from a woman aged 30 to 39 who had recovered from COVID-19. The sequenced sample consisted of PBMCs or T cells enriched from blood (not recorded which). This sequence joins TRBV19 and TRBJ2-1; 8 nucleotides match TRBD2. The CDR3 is CASSTLRTSNDNEQFF. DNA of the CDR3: TGTGCCAGTAGCACTCTTAGGACTAGCAATGACAATGAGCAGTTCTTC. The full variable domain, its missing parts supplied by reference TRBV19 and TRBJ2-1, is DGGITQSPKYLFRKEGQNVTLSCEQNLNHDAMYWYRQDPGQGLRLIYYSQIVNDFQKGDIAEGYSVSREKKESFPLTVTSAQKNPTAFYLCASSTLRTSNDNEQFFGPGTRLTVL.